One sample yielded the 2 T cell receptor beta chains listed below, sequenced in a study of regulatory T cells in long-lasting Graves disease. The authors built TCR beta libraries using iRepertoire HTBI primers and Arm-PCR of CDR3 regions. Via MiXCR, TCRdb re-called the multiplex PCR reads, giving one row per CDR3 protein. This sample carries 400,000 to 500,000 distinct CDR3 sequences, 14% of them seen once, and the ten largest clones take around a sixth. Regarding time point: newly diagnosed GD, antithyroid drugs for less than 3 months. Scientists built the TCR library using RNA that was extracted from PBMCs. The sample also formed part of further work on T cells in Graves' hyperthyroidism and ophthalmopathy.

The sample here was peripheral blood mononuclear cells (PBMCs), taken at new diagnosis, from a patient treated with antithyroid drugs. The origin of the receptors is a woman aged 45-60 years with Graves disease.

Concerning this clonotype itself: A read error is possible here, since a much larger clone lies one base away. The CDR3 DNA reads TGTGCCAGCAGCCTCCAGACAGCAAACTATGGCTACACCTTC. It translates to CASSLQTANYGYTF. The rearrangement links TRBV13 to TRBJ1-2, with D maybe TRBD1 (5 bases). There are 14 residues in the CDR3. The V end was cut by 5 bases, the J end by 2 bases, with 12 bases between. Germline CDR1 PRHDT, CDR2 FYEKMQ (reference sequence).

Details on this clonotype: A much larger clone is a single base away; this may be a read error. The chain combines TRBV11-2 with TRBJ2-2; 8 bases align to TRBD2. The CDR3 consists of 15 residues. CDR1 is SGHAT and CDR2 is FQNNGV in the germline V gene. CDR3 in DNA: TGTGCCAGCAGCTTAAGCCTAGCGGGCACCCGGGAGCTGTTTTTT. Amino acids: CASSLSLAGTRELFF.